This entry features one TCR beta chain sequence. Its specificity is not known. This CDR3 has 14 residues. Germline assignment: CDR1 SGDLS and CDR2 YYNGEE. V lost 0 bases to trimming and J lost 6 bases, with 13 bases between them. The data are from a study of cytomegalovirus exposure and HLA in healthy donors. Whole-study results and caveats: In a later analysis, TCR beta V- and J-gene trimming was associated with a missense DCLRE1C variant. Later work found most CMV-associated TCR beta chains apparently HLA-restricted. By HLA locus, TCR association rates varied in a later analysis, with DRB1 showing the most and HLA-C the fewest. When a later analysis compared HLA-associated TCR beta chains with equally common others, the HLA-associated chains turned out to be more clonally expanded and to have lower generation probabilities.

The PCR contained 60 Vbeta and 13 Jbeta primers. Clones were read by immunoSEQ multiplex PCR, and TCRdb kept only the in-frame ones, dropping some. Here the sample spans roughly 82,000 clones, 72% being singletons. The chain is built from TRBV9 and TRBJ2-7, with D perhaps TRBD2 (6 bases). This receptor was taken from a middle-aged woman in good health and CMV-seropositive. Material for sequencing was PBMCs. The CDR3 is CASSVDTSRSEQYF. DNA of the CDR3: TGTGCCAGCAGCGTAGATACTAGCAGGAGCGAGCAGTACTTC.